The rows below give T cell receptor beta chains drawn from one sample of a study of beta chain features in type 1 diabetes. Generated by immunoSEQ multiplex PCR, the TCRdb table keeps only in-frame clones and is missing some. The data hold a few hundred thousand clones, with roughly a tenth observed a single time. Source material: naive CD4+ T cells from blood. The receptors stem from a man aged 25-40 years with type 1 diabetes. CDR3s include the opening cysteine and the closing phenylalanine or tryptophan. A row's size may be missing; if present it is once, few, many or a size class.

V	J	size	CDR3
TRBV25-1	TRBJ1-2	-	CASSGGPQGELCYTF
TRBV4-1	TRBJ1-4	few	CASSPSGQINEKLFF
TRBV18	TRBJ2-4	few	CASSPEALWFGNIQYF
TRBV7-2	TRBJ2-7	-	CASSLVSGGSYEQYF
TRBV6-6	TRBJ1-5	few	CASSYWDSLNQPQHF
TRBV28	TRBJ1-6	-	CASRIGQGAWTPLHF
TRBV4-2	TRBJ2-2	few	CASSQDLLRGNTGELFF
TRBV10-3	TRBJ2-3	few	CAIGETSSTDTQYF
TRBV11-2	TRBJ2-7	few	CASSVTGQYYGEQYF
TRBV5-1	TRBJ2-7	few	CASSSTGGVSYEQYF
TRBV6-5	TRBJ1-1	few	CASSYRGEAFF
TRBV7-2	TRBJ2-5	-	CASSLASGGAGTQYF
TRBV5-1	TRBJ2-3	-	CASSLGLGQGDTQYF
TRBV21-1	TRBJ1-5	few	CASSKGTGRRYGQPQHF
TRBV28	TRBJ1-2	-	CASSLTTARGYTF
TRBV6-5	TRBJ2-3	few	CASSYNSLPDTQYF
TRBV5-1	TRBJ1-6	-	CASRTGAYNSPLHF
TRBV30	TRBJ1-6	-	CAWNEQHNSPLHF
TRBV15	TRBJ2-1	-	CATSRNPSGAQEQFF
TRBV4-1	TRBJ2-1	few	CASSTRQPNEQFF
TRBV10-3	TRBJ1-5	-	CAIRGQGNQPQHF
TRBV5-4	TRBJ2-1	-	CASSLGGTSGANEQFF
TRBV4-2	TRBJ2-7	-	CASSQDASRSYEQYF
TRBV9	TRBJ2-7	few	CASSAQVGRVEQYF
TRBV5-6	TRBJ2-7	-	CASSQGQENYEQYF
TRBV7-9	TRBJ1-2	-	CASSQSGGDGYTF
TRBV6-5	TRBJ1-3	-	CASSYDRMLGNTIYF
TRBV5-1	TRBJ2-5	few	CASSLSPQGLQETQYF
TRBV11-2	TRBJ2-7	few	CASSLVPGSSYEQYF
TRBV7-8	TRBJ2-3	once	CASSFKEAVIYGGTDTQYF
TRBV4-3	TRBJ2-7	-	CASSQIVTVSYEQYF
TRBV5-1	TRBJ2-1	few	CASSLTDSSYNEQFF
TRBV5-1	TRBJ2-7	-	CASSPGTATYEQYF
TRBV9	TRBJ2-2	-	CASSVGGGTNTGELFF
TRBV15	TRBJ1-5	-	CATSGRGQPQHF
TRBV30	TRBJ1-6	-	CAWNEQGWAGSPLHF
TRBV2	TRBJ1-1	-	CASSRQGAPEAFF
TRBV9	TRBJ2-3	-	CASSPGLYGTDTQYF
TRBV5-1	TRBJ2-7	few	CASSGKTGISYEQYF
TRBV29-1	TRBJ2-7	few	CSVGWSGATYEQYF
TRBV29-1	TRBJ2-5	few	CSVDARGEETQYF